This record covers a single T cell receptor (beta chain). Under the authors' procedure: Amplifying reference gene primers gave estimates of nucleated cell counts. This table comes from immunoSEQ multiplex PCR, and its TCRdb copy is limited to in-frame clones, with some not included. V, J and clone size derive from that table, while D and trimming were established from the DNA sequence. The sample yields 250,000 or so clones, about nine tenths seen once. The data stem from a study of blood T cell repertoires in COVID-19. The wider study: There were acute and convalescent COVID-19 samples, and they came from the United States, Italy and Spain.

V lost 4 bases and J lost 7; bases outside the gene matches: 3. The germline CDR1 and CDR2 sequences are LNHDA and SQIVND (reference sequence). The CDR3 is made up of 13 amino acids. Study members were between about 18 and 95 years old and lived in approximately 25 US regions. Assignment of participants to cohorts was predicated upon participant-reported clinical history. The chain has TRBV19 and TRBJ1-4; 7 nucleotides line up with TRBD1. This receptor was obtained from a human donor in a cohort exposed to, infected with or recovered from COVID-19 (not recorded which). The donor label of this sample is uncertain. The sample comprised PBMCs or T cells enriched from blood (not recorded which). The CDR3: CASSTPGGEKLFF. The DNA for the CDR3 is TGTGCCAGTAGTACCCCAGGGGGTGAAAAACTGTTTTTT.